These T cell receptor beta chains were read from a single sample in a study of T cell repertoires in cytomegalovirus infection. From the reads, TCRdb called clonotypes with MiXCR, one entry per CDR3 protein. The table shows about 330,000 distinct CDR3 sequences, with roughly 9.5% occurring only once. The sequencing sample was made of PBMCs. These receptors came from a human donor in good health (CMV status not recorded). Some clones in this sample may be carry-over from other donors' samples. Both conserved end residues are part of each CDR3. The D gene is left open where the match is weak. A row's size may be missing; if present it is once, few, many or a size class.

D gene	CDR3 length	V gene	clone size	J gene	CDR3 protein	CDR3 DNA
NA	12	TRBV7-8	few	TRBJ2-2	CASSLTPGELFF	TGTGCCAGCAGCTTAACGCCCGGGGAGCTGTTTTTT
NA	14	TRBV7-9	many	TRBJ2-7	CASSSAGSGYEQYF	TGTGCCAGCAGCTCGGCAGGGAGCGGCTACGAGCAGTACTTC
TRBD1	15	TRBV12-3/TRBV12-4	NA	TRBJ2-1	CASSRQGNSYNEQFF	TGTGCCAGCAGTCGACAGGGAAACTCCTACAATGAGCAGTTCTTC
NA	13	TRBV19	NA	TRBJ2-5	CASSIVAGETQYF	TGTGCCAGTAGTATAGTAGCTGGCGAGACCCAGTACTTC
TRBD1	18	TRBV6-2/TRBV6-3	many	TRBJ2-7	CASSWRTGGLSLDYEQYF	TGTGCCAGCAGTTGGCGGACAGGGGGTCTCTCCCTCGACTACGAGCAGTACTTC
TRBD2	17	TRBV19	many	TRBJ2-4	CASSIAGDLLAKNIQYF	TGTGCCAGTAGTATCGCGGGGGACCTTCTAGCCAAAAACATTCAGTACTTC
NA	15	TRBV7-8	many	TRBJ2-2	CASSLSASLTGELFF	TGTGCCAGCAGCCTGTCGGCCTCGCTCACCGGGGAGCTGTTTTTT
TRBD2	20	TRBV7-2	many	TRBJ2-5	CASSLVALASGLQGQETQYF	TGTGCCAGCAGCTTAGTGGCCTTGGCTAGCGGGCTACAGGGCCAAGAGACCCAGTACTTC
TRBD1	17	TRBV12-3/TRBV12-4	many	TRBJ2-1	CASSLIPGTGNYNEQFF	TGTGCCAGCAGTTTAATCCCCGGGACAGGGAACTACAATGAGCAGTTCTTC
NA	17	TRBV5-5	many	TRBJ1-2	CASSLNPQGTVPGGYTF	TGTGCCAGCAGCCTTAACCCACAGGGAACCGTGCCGGGGGGCTACACCTTC
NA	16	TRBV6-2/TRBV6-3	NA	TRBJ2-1	CASRDLAPSSYNEQFF	TGTGCCAGCAGGGACCTAGCGCCGAGCTCCTACAATGAGCAGTTCTTC
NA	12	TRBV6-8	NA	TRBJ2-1	CASSGSSYEQFF	TGTGCCAGCTCGGGATCATCCTATGAGCAGTTCTTC
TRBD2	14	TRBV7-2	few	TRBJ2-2	CASSGRTSPGELFF	TGTGCCAGCAGCGGACGGACTAGCCCCGGGGAGCTGTTTTTT
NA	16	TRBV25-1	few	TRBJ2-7	CASSVRSGRGSYEQYF	TGTGCCAGCAGTGTTCGATCTGGGCGCGGGTCCTACGAGCAGTACTTC
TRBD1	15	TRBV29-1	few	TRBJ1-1	CSATTGGGTNPEAFF	TGCAGCGCCACCACAGGGGGGGGTACCAACCCTGAAGCTTTCTTT
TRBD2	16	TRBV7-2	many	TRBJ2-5	CASSSIERGGRETQYF	TGTGCCAGCAGCTCTATCGAGCGGGGGGGCCGCGAGACCCAGTACTTC
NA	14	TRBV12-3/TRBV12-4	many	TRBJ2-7	CASSMQGISYEQYF	TGTGCCAGCAGCATGCAGGGGATCTCCTACGAGCAGTACTTC
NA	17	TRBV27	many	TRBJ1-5	CASSPRKGVGYNQPQHF	TGTGCCAGCAGTCCGAGGAAGGGGGTCGGGTATAATCAGCCCCAGCATTTT
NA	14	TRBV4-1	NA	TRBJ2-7	CASSQDYALGEQYF	TGCGCCAGCAGCCAAGATTACGCCCTCGGGGAGCAGTACTTC
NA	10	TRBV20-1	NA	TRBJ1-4	CSAIAGKLFF	TGCAGTGCTATCGCAGGAAAACTGTTTTTT
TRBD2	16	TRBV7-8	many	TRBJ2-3	CASTGTSGTSTDTQYF	TGTGCCAGCACCGGGACTAGCGGGACTAGCACAGATACGCAGTATTTT
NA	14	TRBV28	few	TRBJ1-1	CASSTRVQNTEAFF	TGTGCCAGCAGTACCCGGGTCCAGAACACTGAAGCTTTCTTT
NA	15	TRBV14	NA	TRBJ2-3	CASSQESGIPDTQYF	TGTGCCAGCAGCCAAGAGTCCGGGATCCCAGATACGCAGTATTTT
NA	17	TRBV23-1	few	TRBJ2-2	CASSQLTRVLQTGELFF	TGCGCCAGCAGTCAGCTAACCAGGGTCTTGCAAACCGGGGAGCTGTTTTTT
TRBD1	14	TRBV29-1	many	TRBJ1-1	CSVYTGGGNTEAFF	TGCAGCGTCTATACAGGGGGTGGGAACACTGAAGCTTTCTTT
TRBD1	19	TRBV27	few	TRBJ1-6	CASSLRLFGTGAKESPLHF	TGTGCCAGCAGTTTAAGGTTGTTTGGGACAGGGGCTAAAGAATCACCCCTCCACTTT
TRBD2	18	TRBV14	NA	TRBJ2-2	CASSQDLLRDYPTGELFF	TGTGCCAGCAGCCAAGACCTCCTCCGGGACTATCCCACCGGGGAGCTGTTTTTT
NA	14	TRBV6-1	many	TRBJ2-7	CASRRTPDSYEQYF	TGTGCCAGCAGACGTACCCCAGACAGCTACGAGCAGTACTTC
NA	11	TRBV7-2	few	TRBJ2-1	CASSNPNEQFF	TGTGCCAGCAGTAATCCTAATGAGCAGTTCTTC
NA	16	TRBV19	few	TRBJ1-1	CASSIPAGRGNTEAFF	TGTGCCAGTAGTATACCGGCAGGGAGGGGGAACACTGAAGCTTTCTTT
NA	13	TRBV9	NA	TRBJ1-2	CASSARDPYGYTF	TGTGCCAGCAGCGCACGGGACCCCTATGGCTACACCTTC
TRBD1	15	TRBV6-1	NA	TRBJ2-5	CASSRTGQGAETQYF	TGTGCCAGCAGTAGGACAGGCCAGGGGGCCGAGACCCAGTACTTC
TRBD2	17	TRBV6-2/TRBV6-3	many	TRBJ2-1	CASSEGLAGGPYNEQFF	TGTGCCAGCAGTGAGGGCCTAGCGGGGGGACCCTACAATGAGCAGTTCTTC
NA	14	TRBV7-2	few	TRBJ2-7	CASSPNVGVYEQYF	TGTGCCAGCAGCCCTAACGTAGGGGTCTACGAGCAGTACTTC
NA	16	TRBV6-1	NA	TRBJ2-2	CASSETGTVNTGELFF	TGTGCCAGCAGTGAAACAGGGACGGTGAACACCGGGGAGCTGTTTTTT
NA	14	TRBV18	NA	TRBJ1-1	CASSPMDTYTEAFF	TGTGCCAGCTCACCAATGGACACATACACTGAAGCTTTCTTT
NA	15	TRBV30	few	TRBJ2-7	CAWTGSSGRFGEQYF	TGTGCCTGGACCGGGTCGTCAGGGAGATTTGGCGAGCAGTACTTC
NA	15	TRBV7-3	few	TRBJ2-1	CASSPHPGFYNEQFF	TGTGCCAGCAGCCCACATCCGGGGTTCTACAATGAGCAGTTCTTC
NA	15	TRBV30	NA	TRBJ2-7	CAWALPRLGRGEQYF	TGTGCCTGGGCCCTCCCGAGACTAGGACGAGGCGAGCAGTACTTC
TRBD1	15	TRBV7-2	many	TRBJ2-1	CASSSRQGALYEQFF	TGTGCCAGCAGCTCCCGACAGGGGGCTCTTTATGAGCAGTTCTTC
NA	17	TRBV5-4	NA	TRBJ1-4	CASSSPGRGGSNEKLFF	TGTGCCAGCAGCTCCCCCGGGCGGGGCGGGAGTAATGAAAAACTGTTTTTT
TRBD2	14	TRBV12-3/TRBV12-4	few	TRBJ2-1	CASRTGGGYNEQFF	TGTGCCAGCAGGACTGGCGGGGGGTACAATGAGCAGTTCTTC
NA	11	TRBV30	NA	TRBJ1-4	CAWSGREKLFF	TGTGCCTGGAGTGGTAGGGAAAAACTGTTTTTT
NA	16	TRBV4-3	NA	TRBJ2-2	CASSPSRAVDTGELFF	TGCGCCAGCAGCCCTAGCAGGGCAGTGGACACCGGGGAGCTGTTTTTT
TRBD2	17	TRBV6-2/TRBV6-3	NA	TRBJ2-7	CASSYPVRLADSYEQYF	TGTGCCAGCAGTTATCCGGTTCGGCTAGCGGATTCCTACGAGCAGTACTTC
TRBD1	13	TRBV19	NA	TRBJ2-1	CASNRDRDGLQFF	TGTGCCAGTAATAGGGACAGGGACGGTTTACAGTTCTTC
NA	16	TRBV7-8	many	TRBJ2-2	CASSLGPSGNTGELFF	TGTGCCAGCAGCTTAGGTCCTAGTGGAAACACCGGGGAGCTGTTTTTT
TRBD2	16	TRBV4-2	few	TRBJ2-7	CASSQGGLANIYEQYF	TGTGCCAGCAGCCAAGGCGGACTAGCGAATATCTACGAGCAGTACTTC
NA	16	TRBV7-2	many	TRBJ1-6	CASSLGRISYNSPLHF	TGTGCCAGCAGCTTAGGGAGGATCTCCTATAATTCACCCCTCCACTTT
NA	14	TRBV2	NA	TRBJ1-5	CASSEGAGMQPQHF	TGTGCCAGCAGTGAGGGGGCAGGGATGCAGCCCCAGCATTTT